This is a list of T cell receptor beta chains from one sample in a study of shared clonotypes between healthy human individuals. TCRdb's table, derived via immunoSEQ multiplex PCR, lists solely in-frame clones and lacks some. Altogether about 2.1 million clones are present, just over 90% being singletons, with the ten largest covering more than 1.5%. Sequenced input: naive CD8+ T cells from PBMCs. Every receptor here comes from a man between 18 and 29 years old in good health. Some clones in this sample may be carry-over from other donors' samples. CDR3s include the opening cysteine and the closing phenylalanine or tryptophan. Fields, in order: CDR3 DNA, CDR3 protein, D gene, clone size, V gene, J gene. The D gene is left open where the match is weak. Clone sizes are given selectively: once, few, many, or a class where the clone is expanded.

TGTGCCAGCAGCGGAGGACAGGACTTGCCCGGGGAGCTGTTTTTT	CASSGGQDLPGELFF	TRBD1	NA	TRBV9	TRBJ2-2
TGTGCCAGTAGTAACGGAGGCTACAATGAGCAGTTCTTC	CASSNGGYNEQFF	NA	NA	TRBV19	TRBJ2-1
TGTGCCAGCAGCTTGACCGGGACAGGGAACCAGCCCCAGCATTTT	CASSLTGTGNQPQHF	TRBD1	few	TRBV7-9	TRBJ1-5
TGTGCCAGCAGTTCCTCCGACAGAATCCTCTATGGCTACACCTTC	CASSSSDRILYGYTF	NA	once	TRBV28	TRBJ1-2
TGTGCCAGTAGTAAATCAGGACAGTTCACAGATACGCAGTATTTT	CASSKSGQFTDTQYF	NA	NA	TRBV19	TRBJ2-3
TGTGCCAGCACCATCTCTGGGGCCAACGTCCTGACTTTC	CASTISGANVLTF	NA	NA	TRBV27	TRBJ2-6
TGTGCCAGCAGCTACTCCCTCAATGAGCAGTTCTTC	CASSYSLNEQFF	NA	NA	TRBV7-9	TRBJ2-1
TGTGCCAGCAGTTTAATGGGCGGCTCCTACGAGCAGTACTTC	CASSLMGGSYEQYF	NA	NA	TRBV28	TRBJ2-7
TGTGCCAGTAGTATCACGCCTGGGGTACTTATGGTCGGCTACACCTTC	CASSITPGVLMVGYTF	NA	NA	TRBV19	TRBJ1-2
TGTGCCAGCAGCTGGGACAGCTACGGCACAGATACGCAGTATTTT	CASSWDSYGTDTQYF	TRBD1	NA	TRBV5-6	TRBJ2-3
TGTGCCAGTAGTATTCGGGGGGCCGATTATTACGAGCAGTACTTC	CASSIRGADYYEQYF	NA	NA	TRBV19	TRBJ2-7
TGTGCCAGCAGTACCTCGGAACACGCCGGCAATGAGCAGTTCTTC	CASSTSEHAGNEQFF	NA	NA	TRBV6-5	TRBJ2-1
TGTGCCAGCAGCTACTCGACAGGGGTCGGCTACACCTTC	CASSYSTGVGYTF	TRBD1	NA	TRBV5-6	TRBJ1-2
TGTGCCAGTAGGAACCGGGACCGCTATCAAGAGACCCAGTACTTC	CASRNRDRYQETQYF	NA	NA	TRBV19	TRBJ2-5
TGTGCCAGTAGAGGGGCCTTCAATCAGCCCCAGCATTTT	CASRGAFNQPQHF	NA	NA	TRBV19	TRBJ1-5
TGTGCCAGCAGTTGGCGGGAGGGCCCAGATACGCAGTATTTT	CASSWREGPDTQYF	TRBD2	NA	TRBV6-6	TRBJ2-3
TGTGCCAGCTCACCACTTTCGACAGGGGCTAACTATGGCTACACCTTC	CASSPLSTGANYGYTF	TRBD1	NA	TRBV18	TRBJ1-2
TGTGCCAGTAGTATAGATCTGACTAGCGAAAGCTACGAGCAGTACTTC	CASSIDLTSESYEQYF	TRBD2	NA	TRBV19	TRBJ2-7
TGTGCCAGCAGTTTAGGGACAGGGTACAATGAGCAGTTCTTC	CASSLGTGYNEQFF	TRBD1	NA	TRBV27	TRBJ2-1
TGTGCCAGCAGTTTATTGAGGCTTACTGAAGCTTTCTTT	CASSLLRLTEAFF	NA	NA	TRBV28	TRBJ1-1
TGTGCCAGCAGTCCAAGGACAAGAACCAACGTCCTGACTTTC	CASSPRTRTNVLTF	NA	NA	TRBV6-5	TRBJ2-6
TGTGCCAGCAGCGTAGACAGGGGCCTCGGATCTGGAAACACCATATATTTT	CASSVDRGLGSGNTIYF	TRBD1	NA	TRBV7-8	TRBJ1-3
TGCGCCAGCAACCAACTCGGGCCAGGGGGCACCGGGGAGCTGTTTTTT	CASNQLGPGGTGELFF	TRBD1	NA	TRBV5-1	TRBJ2-2
TGTGCCAGTAGTATAAGGGGTAACGAGCAGTACTTC	CASSIRGNEQYF	NA	NA	TRBV19	TRBJ2-7
TGTGCCAGCAGCTTGGCTACAGGGCGGCAGCCCCAGCATTTT	CASSLATGRQPQHF	NA	NA	TRBV5-6	TRBJ1-5
TGCGCCAGCAGCCAAGATGGGGGGGCCGGGGAGCTGTTTTTT	CASSQDGGAGELFF	TRBD2	NA	TRBV4-3	TRBJ2-2
TGTGCCAGCAGCTTGGGGGGCCTGATCTATACTCCCGCGGATGAGCAGTTCTTC	CASSLGGLIYTPADEQFF	NA	NA	TRBV7-2	TRBJ2-1
TGTGCCAGCAGCGAGAGACAGGGGAGCACAGATACGCAGTATTTT	CASSERQGSTDTQYF	TRBD1	NA	TRBV7-6	TRBJ2-3
TGTGCCAGCAGCCCGACGTCAACAGGGGACGGGAGAACAGATACGCAGTATTTT	CASSPTSTGDGRTDTQYF	NA	once	TRBV7-9	TRBJ2-3
TGTGCCAGCAGTTTACTTCCGGGATACACAGATACGCAGTATTTT	CASSLLPGYTDTQYF	NA	NA	TRBV27	TRBJ2-3
TGTGCCAGTAGTATTGACTCCGAAGAGACCCAGTACTTC	CASSIDSEETQYF	NA	NA	TRBV19	TRBJ2-5
TGCGCCAGCAGCCAAGTCGTCGGGGCCGTGGACACTGAAGCTTTCTTT	CASSQVVGAVDTEAFF	NA	NA	TRBV4-1	TRBJ1-1
TGTGCCAGCAGCTTGGGACGGATCGAGCAGTTCTTC	CASSLGRIEQFF	NA	NA	TRBV7-9	TRBJ2-1
TGTGCCAGCAGCTTAGATTACGGAGGAAACACCATATATTTT	CASSLDYGGNTIYF	NA	NA	TRBV11-2	TRBJ1-3
TGTGCCAGCAGCTTAGTACCCTACAATGAGCAGTTCTTC	CASSLVPYNEQFF	NA	NA	TRBV11-2	TRBJ2-1
TGTGCCAGCAGCCCCCGCCTGACAGGGCCGGGAAACACCATATATTTT	CASSPRLTGPGNTIYF	TRBD1	NA	TRBV7-9	TRBJ1-3
TGTGCCAGCTCACCCCCGGACAGGCAAGAGACCCAGTACTTC	CASSPPDRQETQYF	TRBD1	NA	TRBV18	TRBJ2-5
TGTGCCAGCAGTCAGGGACTTGACACAGATACGCAGTATTTT	CASSQGLDTDTQYF	NA	NA	TRBV28	TRBJ2-3
TGTGCCAGCAGCCCCCAAGGCTTAGCGGGAGGGCATGAGCAGTTCTTC	CASSPQGLAGGHEQFF	TRBD2	NA	TRBV7-9	TRBJ2-1
TGCGCCAGCAGCCACCCAACCCCTCAGACAGAAACCTCCCCCTATGGCTACACCTTC	CASSHPTPQTETSPYGYTF	NA	NA	TRBV4-1	TRBJ1-2
TGTGCCAGCAGTCCGCGGGAGCGGGAGGCCAACTACGAGCAGTACTTC	CASSPREREANYEQYF	TRBD2	NA	TRBV27	TRBJ2-7
TGCGCCAGCAGCCAAGTCACGGGTCCCCAAGAGACCCAGTACTTC	CASSQVTGPQETQYF	NA	NA	TRBV4-1	TRBJ2-5
TGTGCCAGTAGTACGGTTTCCGTGAATGAAAAACTGTTTTTT	CASSTVSVNEKLFF	NA	NA	TRBV19	TRBJ1-4
TGTGCCAGCATCGGCAGACCGAACACTGAAGCTTTCTTT	CASIGRPNTEAFF	NA	once	TRBV25-1	TRBJ1-1
TGTGCCAGCAGCTTAGCTAGCGGGAGGCAGTATGAGCAGTTCTTC	CASSLASGRQYEQFF	TRBD2	NA	TRBV7-9	TRBJ2-1
TGCGCCAGCAGCTGGACCACTAGCGGGTTGAGCTCCTACAATGAGCAGTTCTTC	CASSWTTSGLSSYNEQFF	TRBD2	NA	TRBV5-1	TRBJ2-1
TGTGCCAGCAGGCTCAGGGGTTTCGGGTACGAGCAGTACTTC	CASRLRGFGYEQYF	NA	once	TRBV27	TRBJ2-7
TGTGCCAGCAGCATACGACTAGCGGGAGGGGCAGATACGCAGTATTTT	CASSIRLAGGADTQYF	TRBD2	NA	TRBV7-9	TRBJ2-3
TGTGCCACCAGCAGAGACCCGAGGGGGGTTGCGCACCAAGAGACCCAGTACTTC	CATSRDPRGVAHQETQYF	NA	NA	TRBV15	TRBJ2-5
TGTGCCAGTAATGAGGGCCACGAGCAGTACTTC	CASNEGHEQYF	NA	NA	TRBV19	TRBJ2-7
TGTGCCAGCAGCTTGGGGCGCAATCAGCCCCAGCATTTT	CASSLGRNQPQHF	NA	few	TRBV5-6	TRBJ1-5
TGTGCCAGCAGTTTACTAGGGGACGACGGGACCCAGTACTTC	CASSLLGDDGTQYF	NA	NA	TRBV27	TRBJ2-5
TGTGCCACCAGCGGAACCGGGACAGGGCATGAAAAACTGTTTTTT	CATSGTGTGHEKLFF	TRBD1	NA	TRBV15	TRBJ1-4